This TCR beta chain was found in a study of T-cell reconstitution after alpha-beta-depleted transplantation in children. Study-level points and caveats: A year post-transplant, T-cell counts and diversity derived mostly from newly produced T cells. It was reported that alpha-beta T cells came from several hundred expanded graft clones (about two months after transplant).

A library of TCRbeta sequences, prepared with unique molecular identifiers, was generated. TCRdb passed the PCR reads through MiXCR, listing each CDR3 protein once. Here the sample spans 200,000 to 250,000 distinct CDR3 sequences, about 8.4% being singletons. In this sample, this clonotype turned up a few times. The antigen is undetermined. The germline gives CDR1 SGHDT, CDR2 YYEEEE. V lost 4 bases and J lost 3, with 17 bases in between. The CDR3 runs to 15 residues. The clonotype originates from a male patient aged 2-15 years who had a stem cell transplant for acute myeloid leukemia, so the T cells may come from the graft donor. The genes are TRBV5-6 and TRBJ2-7, with D hard to call. Sample: PBMCs, mostly from graft donor cells, taken 360 days after TCRalphabeta/CD19-depleted stem cell transplant. The CDR3 loop is CASSTGPQLYYEQYV. In nucleotides, the CDR3 is TGTGCCAGCAGCACCGGACCCCAACTCTACTACGAGCAGTACGTC.